The following is a TCR beta chain sequence with its context. Its antigen is not identified. This sample was included in a study of cytomegalovirus exposure and HLA in healthy donors. Study background: Earlier, 100 million to 130 million unique TCR beta sequences were recovered from about 170 million T cells by an analysis. General study results and limits: A later analysis found TCR association rates differed by HLA locus, highest for DRB1 and lowest for HLA-C. According to an earlier analysis, most TCR beta V segments yielded productive rearrangements about 87% or about 30% of the time.

CDR1 and CDR2 from the germline V gene are SGDLS and YYNGEE. The CDR3 length is 14 residues. J gave up 5 bases and V 5 bases, and 8 bases lay outside the gene matches. PCR was performed using 60 Vbeta and 13 Jbeta primers. TCRdb keeps only in-frame clones here, not all; method: immunoSEQ multiplex PCR. This table has 190,000 or so clones, more than 80% appearing once. The specimen was PBMCs. The origin of this receptor is a boy younger than 18 in good health and CMV-seronegative. The chain recombines TRBV9 with TRBJ2-5, with 8 bases lining up with TRBD2. CDR3: CASSLSGGAETQYF. In DNA, the CDR3 is TGTGCCAGCAGTCTAAGCGGGGGAGCGGAGACCCAGTACTTC.